The 7 T cell receptor beta chains reported below all come from one sample, sequenced in a study of cytomegalovirus exposure and HLA in healthy donors. This PCR relied on a set of 60 Vbeta primers and 13 Jbeta primers. Generated by immunoSEQ multiplex PCR, the TCRdb table keeps only in-frame clones and is missing some. The sample consists of about 120,000 clones, around 79% of them appearing once. What was sequenced was PBMCs. Receptor source: a woman aged 30 to 39 in good health and CMV-seronegative.

V and J are TRBV18 and TRBJ1-2, with 9 bases matching TRBD1. This CDR3 is built from 15 residues. After removal of 3 bases from V and 5 bases from J, the junction contained 7 bases not matched to a gene. Germline V lookup: CDR1 KGHSH, CDR2 LQKENI. The CDR3 nucleotides are TGTGCCAGCTCACCGATACGGGACAGGGATTATGGCTACACCTTC. Its protein is CASSPIRDRDYGYTF.

The chain has TRBV5-1 and TRBJ2-2; D not resolved. CDR1 SGHRS and CDR2 YFSETQ come from the germline V gene. The CDR3 runs to 13 residues. The germline V and J ends were trimmed by 5 bases and 7 bases, with 12 bases remaining between them. The CDR3 loop reads CASRVRLSGELFF. Written as DNA, the CDR3 is TGCGCCAGCAGGGTCCGTCTTAGCGGGGAGCTGTTTTTT.

The chain is built from TRBV15 and TRBJ1-5, with D maybe TRBD1 (5 bases). CDR1 LNHNV and CDR2 YYDKDF come from the germline V gene (reference sequence). V was shortened by 5 bases and J by 3 bases, with 14 bases between the two germline ends. The CDR3 covers 15 residues. The CDR3 region has the DNA TGTGCCACCAGCGGACACCGGGCCCCCAATCAGCCCCAGCATTTT. Its protein product is CATSGHRAPNQPQHF.

This chain uses TRBV4-3 with TRBJ1-1; D call uncertain. Germline V CDR1 and CDR2: LGHNA, YSLEER. The V end lost 0 bases, the J end lost 4 bases, and 12 bases lay between the germline ends. The CDR3 loop spans 15 amino acids. CDR3 sequence (DNA): TGCGCCAGCAGCCAAGATAGATACGGGATCACTGAAGCTTTCTTT. It codes for CASSQDRYGITEAFF.

The CDR3 is CASSGDRGFSGANVLTF. The CDR3 nucleotides read TGTGCCAGCTCGGGGGACAGGGGTTTTTCTGGGGCCAACGTCCTGACTTTC. V usage is TRBV25-1 and J usage is TRBJ2-6; 10 bases map to TRBD1. V lost 8 bases to trimming and J lost 1 base; unmatched junction nucleotides: 8. Germline V gives CDR1 MGHDK, CDR2 SYGVNS. The CDR3 is 17 residues long.

The chain recombines TRBV5-1 with TRBJ1-1; tentative D call: TRBD1 (5 bases). Germline V CDR1 and CDR2: SGHRS, YFSETQ. The CDR3 extends over 13 amino acids. Trimming took 7 bases from V and 0 from J, leaving 10 bases between them. The CDR3 sequence: CASGRQMNTEAFF. CDR3 coding DNA: TGCGCCAGCGGAAGACAGATGAACACTGAAGCTTTCTTT. Supplemented by reference TRBV5-1 and TRBJ1-1, the full variable domain reads KAGVTQTPRYLIKTRGQQVTLSCSPISGHRSVSWYQQTPGQGLQFLFEYFSETQRNKGNFPGRFSGRQFSNSRSEMNVSTLELGDSALYLCASGRQMNTEAFFGQGTRLTVV.

V and J are TRBV25-1 and TRBJ1-1; TRBD1 is a possible D gene (6 bases). Germline assignment: CDR1 MGHDK and CDR2 SYGVNS. The CDR3 runs 14 residues. V dropped 8 bases and J dropped 4 bases, with 17 bases sitting between them. In DNA, the CDR3 is TGTGCCAGCTCCTCCCGCGGGGGCGGCACTGAAGCTTTCTTT. This codes for CASSSRGGGTEAFF. Filled out from reference TRBV25-1 and TRBJ1-1, the complete variable domain reads EADIYQTPRYLVIGTGKKITLECSQTMGHDKMYWYQQDPGMELHLIHYSYGVNSTEKGDLSSESTVSRIRTEHFPLTLESARPSHTSQYLCASSSRGGGTEAFFGQGTRLTVV.